This T cell receptor beta chain stems from a study of T-cell memory formation after mild COVID-19. Study observations and caveats: Among clones peaking at day 37 in the second wave, SARS-CoV-2 specificity remained unconfirmed. Some clones that responded turned up in pre-infection memory, which suggests that cross-reactive memory joined in.

This clonotype was recorded many times. Its antigen is undetermined. Germline CDR1 reads SQVTM; CDR2 reads ANQGSEA. V was shortened by 3 bases and J by 3 bases, with 11 bases between the two germline ends. The length of the CDR3 is 14 residues. TCRdb called the 5' RACE reads again in MiXCR, with one record for every CDR3 protein. The table has 85,000 to 120,000 distinct CDR3 sequences, approximately 13% seen once. The chain employs TRBV29-1 and TRBJ2-2; D is undetermined. The sequencing input was PBMCs or a T cell subset sorted from them (not recorded which). This TCR was recovered from an adult woman who had mild COVID-19 (a few samples of this study predate the infection). Cell type and time point are not known. The CDR3 nucleotides are TGCAGCGTTGATGGTATGGGTTACACCGGGGAGCTGTTTTTT. Amino acids: CSVDGMGYTGELFF.